This T cell receptor beta chain appears in the sequencing data of a study of T cell responses to AZD1222 COVID-19 vaccine. Study-level findings and limits: No day 14 peak samples; only post-peak repertoires were characterized.

This clone is a singleton in its sample. The antigen remains undetermined. V was pared by 2 bases and J by 8 bases, with 10 bases between. Germline V gene sequence: CDR1 LNHDA, CDR2 SQIVND (reference sequence). CDR3 length: 14 residues. Clones were sequenced by immunoSEQ multiplex PCR, and TCRdb holds only the in-frame ones, with some missing. The data contain 130,000 to 150,000 clones, around 93% of them singletons. The chain recombines TRBV19 with TRBJ1-6, with D unresolved. This sequence originates from an adult who received the AZD1222 COVID-19 vaccine. The source material was peripheral blood, sampled 28 days after the second AZD1222 dose. CDR3 amino acids: CASSISYTDSPLHF. The DNA for the CDR3 is TGTGCCAGTAGTATATCATACACGGATTCACCCCTCCACTTT.